This T cell receptor beta chain was documented in a study of human thymus T cells (dated by TCRdb to 2020 to 2021). Concerning the study at large: TCR alpha and beta repertoires from about 8 infant thymus samples and a few related peripheral blood samples were characterized in the study. The infant donors were about 7 to 244 days old, and the cohort included a handful of males and a couple of females. What the authors observed across the whole study: On average, thymus samples yielded roughly 800,000 unique TCRB clonotypes, whereas blood samples yielded some 80,000. Biased V and J gene segment usage appeared to be present in both thymic and peripheral blood repertoires. The related research found that thymic TCR repertoires overlapped highly between unrelated individuals.

Notes on this clone: Its antigen has not been determined. It has no much larger one-base neighbor in the sample; base qualities were not kept.

The trim is 3 bases for V and 3 bases for J, with a gap of 18 bases between the germline ends. Looking up the germline V gene yields CDR1 MNHNS and CDR2 SASEGT. From cysteine to phenylalanine, the CDR3 is 16 amino acids long. Only the CDR3 region is kept as DNA, spanning 48 bases read in frame from base 1. Thymus tissue was collected as surgical resects that were removed during corrective cardiac surgery. In Finland, the donors were immunologically healthy infants who were having open corrective cardiac surgery for congenital heart defects. After being mechanically released from the tissue, thymocytes were kept at -70 degrees C in pellets of about 8.5-32 million cells. A QIAsymphony instrument was used to extract genomic DNA from the frozen cell pellets. Using the immunoSEQ multiplex PCR assay, the TCRB and TCRAD loci were amplified from a standardized quantity of quality-controlled genomic DNA. The amplicons spanned the V(D)J region and were long enough to cover the CDR3 and allow V and J genes to be identified. The commercial immunoSEQ service was used to sequence amplicons on an Illumina platform. As for the original processing: Primer bias and sequencing errors were corrected as previously described, and TCRAD and TCRB were defined on the basis of the IMGT database. Repertoires were analysed with immunoSEQ Analyzer 3.0 and VDJTools, covering basic statistics, V/J segment usage, diversity estimates, rarefaction and pairwise overlap. Chao1, ChaoE, Efron-Thisted, Shannon and inverse Simpson indices were used to estimate diversity, which was also estimated on datasets down-sampled to the smallest sample. Repertoire overlap used strict matching of CDR3 nucleotide sequence, V gene and J gene, with Jaccard-based multidimensional scaling clustering. Entries here come from immuneACCESS through TCRdb and include only in-frame sequences with V and J called. Some clones fail to appear in such tables; in the studies checked, an unresolved V gene covers under half of the shortfall, and the cause of the remainder is unknown. The V and J calls and clone size come from that table; D and trimming were worked out from the DNA. In this sample the table shows tens of thousands of clones, roughly 95% of which occur a single time. The top ten clones comprise 0.034% of the sample.

The receptor chain draws on TRBV6-1 and TRBJ2-7; TRBD2 might be the D gene, on 5 matching bases. The sequence came from a girl younger than two with a congenital heart defect but otherwise immunologically healthy. The sample taken for sequencing was thymus tissue. The nucleotide sequence reads as follows: TGTGCCAGCAGTGAGAGAAGGTCCCCGGGGTACTACGAGCAGTACTTC. Translated, this gives CASSERRSPGYYEQYF.